Detailed here is one T cell receptor (beta chain). This clonotype is labeled medium-sized (0.01 to 0.1%). Its antigen remains undetermined. Base quality data are lacking; no much larger clone is found one base away. These data originate in a study of spatial heterogeneity in lung cancer (dated by TCRdb to between 2019 and 2020). General notes on the study: More beta-chain than alpha-chain transcripts were consistently detected, likely reflecting higher beta-chain transcript abundance. TCR transcript counts in tumor regions correlated strongly with a T cell transcriptional module score from matched bulk RNA-seq. In the raw uncorrected reads, each unique combination of TCR and UMI appeared more than ten times on average. In non-small cell lung cancer, the study quantitatively compared TCR alpha and beta repertoires across several tumor regions, matched nontumor lung, and blood. TCR repertoire features were related to nonsynonymous mutation counts determined by whole-exome sequencing of tumor tissue. Both alpha and beta chains were TCR-sequenced in approximately 220 tumor regions, around 65 matched nontumor lung samples and over 55 PBMC samples obtained at surgery.

Broad study findings and their caveats: Confirming at a functional level the hypothesis that regional TCRs recognize regional mutations was considered to require additional single-cell paired TCR alpha and beta sequencing. The number of expanded intratumoral alpha and beta TCRs correlated with the tumor nonsynonymous mutation count. Estimated TCR-seq coverage of tumor T cells was only about 6.5% for alpha chains and 13% for beta chains. The count of ubiquitous expanded TCRs correlated with the count of ubiquitous nonsynonymous mutations, and the count of regional expanded TCRs correlated with the count of regional nonsynonymous mutations.

Libraries came from 5' RACE. Sequencing was performed on a NextSeq 500. To allow correction of PCR and sequencing errors, the TCR library protocol tagged every TCR cDNA molecule with a unique molecular identifier. The paper's data handling went like this. TCR identification, UMI-based error correction and CDR3 extraction were performed with Decombinator tools. TCRs above a frequency of 2 per 1,000, corresponding to the top 1% of the tumor frequency distribution, were defined as expanded. Expanded tumor TCRs statistically deemed absent (corrected P<0.05) from at least one tumor region were classed as regional, and all other expanded tumor TCRs were classed as ubiquitous. Renyi diversity was calculated using the R vegan package after each repertoire was subsampled 100 times to 5,000 TCRs. CDR3 similarity networks were built from amino acid triplet string-kernel similarity, connecting CDR3s with pairwise similarity above 0.82. The public sequencing data were trimmed at Q25 with fastp and processed into clonotypes with MiXCR by TCRdb, which kept only in-frame beta chains. Merged by CDR3 protein, the rows form single entries marked with the most common genes and DNA. The V and J calls and clone size are TCRdb's, not the authors'. The sample profile shows approximately 8,800 distinct CDR3 sequences; about an eighth of them were found once. The top ten clones comprise 9.5% to 11% of the sample.

Ends trimmed: V by 6 bases, J by 5 bases; bases unmatched to a gene: 11. The cysteine opens and the phenylalanine closes a CDR3 of 15 amino acids. The DNA shown is the 45-base CDR3, in frame from base 1. CDR1 and CDR2, per the germline V gene, are MDHEN and SYDVKM. The time point label of this sample denotes: sample taken at primary tumor resection. Donors were over 60 patients with early-stage, untreated non-small cell lung cancer from the lung TRACERx cohort. TCR sequencing used whole RNA extracted from tumor and nontumor lung tissue, or from cryopreserved PBMC samples, without cell sorting. A patient was chosen for TCR sequencing only when enough RNA was available from at least two tumor regions. A lung pathologist reviewed the tumor and adjacent nontumor lung specimens before the specimens were selected.

The sequence is built from TRBV28 and TRBJ1-2; 8 junctional bases match TRBD1. This specimen was lung tumor tissue, taken at surgery. The sequence came from a male donor with early-stage non-small cell lung cancer. Here the CDR3 is given as CASRITGGLGYGYTF. The sequence in DNA is TGTGCCAGCAGGATAACAGGGGGATTGGGGTATGGCTACACCTTC.